Following are 18 T cell receptor beta chains from one sample sequenced in a study of blood T cells in healthy people across ages. A second PCR, run for roughly 6 to 11 cycles, used a sample-barcoded 5' primer plus a J-beta primer mix. TCRdb called the 5' RACE reads again in MiXCR, with one record for every CDR3 protein. The repertoire has approximately 780,000 distinct CDR3 sequences, 20% to 30% of them found once; the top ten carry 2.5% to 3.5%. The sample was also reused in another study, on T cells of mothers and their children.

The sequenced sample was blood. Receptors originate from a boy aged 10-17 years in good health.

CDR3 in amino acids: CASSPPGTSGAYNEQFF. Written as DNA, the CDR3 is TGTGCCAGCAGCCCCCCCGGGACTAGCGGGGCTTACAATGAGCAGTTCTTC. V gene TRBV7-9 combines with J gene TRBJ2-1, with TRBD2 identical over 13 bases. Losses at the gene ends were 5 bases for V and 4 bases for J; bases not matched to a gene: 8. The germline V gene has CDR1 SEHNR and CDR2 FQNEAQ (reference sequence). There are 17 residues in the CDR3.

This chain links TRBV27 with TRBJ1-2; possibly TRBD1 for D (6 bases). Germline values: CDR1 MNHEY, CDR2 SMNVEV (reference sequence). Trimming took 3 bases from V and 0 from J, leaving 17 bases between them. This CDR3 region has 17 residues. CDR3 protein: CASSFTSGHLANYGYTF. CDR3 coding DNA: TGTGCCAGCAGTTTTACCTCGGGACACCTAGCTAACTATGGCTACACCTTC.

The chain employs TRBV24-1 and TRBJ2-7; D not resolved. CDR1 is KGHDR, CDR2 SFDVKD, per germline. CDR3 length: 13 residues. The germline V and J ends were trimmed by 5 bases and 0 bases, with 7 bases remaining between them. The CDR3 region is CATSGSSSYEQYF. CDR3 in DNA: TGTGCCACCAGTGGGAGCAGCTCCTACGAGCAGTACTTC.

This clonotype turned up a few times. The gene calls are TRBV4-2 and TRBJ2-4; TRBD2 is a possible D gene (5 bases). The CDR3 totals 13 residues. Trimming shortened V by 1 base and J by 12 bases, and 13 bases separated the two germline ends. Germline loops: CDR1 LGHNA, CDR2 YNFKEQ. The CDR3 here is CASSQATGVTQYF. CDR3 coding DNA: TGTGCCAGCAGCCAAGCTACCGGGGTGACTCAGTACTTC.

To note about this clonotype: A much larger clone differs from this one at a single base, so this may be a read error. The chain combines TRBV12-3 or TRBV12-4 with TRBJ1-2, with TRBD1 as a possible D gene (5 bases). The V end was cut by 5 bases, the J end by 2 bases, with 9 bases between. The CDR3 has 13 residues. The CDR3 protein is CASSRAGNYGYTF. CDR3 bases: TGTGCCAGCAGTCGGGCAGGGAACTATGGCTACACCTTC.

This clonotype was seen a handful of times. One end of the junction varies from germline; a read error may be responsible. This chain uses TRBV7-2 with TRBJ2-3; 8 nucleotides line up with TRBD2. Germline CDR1 SGHTA, CDR2 FQGNSA. CDR3 length: 14 residues. This CDR3 is CASSLAAGVDTQYF. The DNA of the CDR3 is TGCGCCAGCAGCTTAGCAGCGGGGGTGGATACGCAGTATTTT.

The chain combines TRBV4-1 with TRBJ1-1, with a weak D call TRBD1 (6 bases). Germline values: CDR1 MGHRA, CDR2 YSYEKL. This CDR3 has 14 amino acids. V lost 0 bases, J lost 1 base, and 6 bases lay in between. The CDR3 loop is CASSQDRGNTEAFF. The CDR3 coding sequence is TGCGCCAGCAGCCAAGACAGGGGGAACACTGAAGCTTTCTTT.

The chain recombines TRBV3-1 with TRBJ2-1; maybe TRBD2 (5 bases). The CDR3 has 17 amino acids. Looked up from germline, CDR1 is LGHDT and CDR2 is YNNKEL (reference sequence). Between the trimmed V and J ends, which lost 5 bases and 5 bases, there was a span of 22 bases. The CDR3 spells CASSDQPLVASDNEQFF. CDR3 coding DNA: TGTGCCAGCAGCGACCAACCACTAGTAGCAAGCGACAATGAGCAGTTCTTC.

A few counts support this clonotype. The chain links TRBV6-1 to TRBJ1-1; D might be TRBD1 (6 bases). Trimming took off 2 bases at V and 5 bases at J, with 15 bases between the two ends. The CDR3 has 15 amino acids. CDR1 and CDR2 from the germline V gene are MNHNS and SASEGT. The CDR3 protein is CASSEIIGGGTEAFF. The CDR3 DNA reads TGTGCCAGCAGTGAAATAATCGGGGGCGGGACTGAAGCTTTCTTT.

V is TRBV7-9 and J is TRBJ2-1; 10 bases line up with TRBD2. The germline V gene has CDR1 SEHNR and CDR2 FQNEAQ (reference sequence). This CDR3 is 17 amino acids long. V was clipped by 5 bases and J by 1 base; unmatched bases: 8. CDR3 sequence reads: CASSRISGGQSYNEQFF. In DNA, the CDR3 is TGTGCCAGCAGCCGAATTAGCGGGGGGCAATCCTACAATGAGCAGTTCTTC.

This clonotype was seen once. This chain joins TRBV30 and TRBJ2-7, with unresolved D. The J call may be faulty, since TRBJ2-5 better matches the DNA end. The CDR3 has 13 residues. Germline V gene sequence: CDR1 GTSNPN, CDR2 SVGIG (reference sequence). This CDR3 reads CAWSRQPQETQYF. The CDR3 DNA is TGTGCCTGGAGTCGGCAGCCCCAAGAGACCCAGTACTTC.

This clonotype was seen only a few times. V usage is TRBV5-5 and J usage is TRBJ1-4; 9 bases align to TRBD1. This CDR3 region has 15 residues. V shed 4 bases, J shed 4 bases, and the junction held 5 bases outside the gene matches. CDR1 is SGHKS and CDR2 is YYEKEE in the germline V gene (reference sequence). CDR3 sequence reads: CASSTRDRVNEKLFF. The CDR3 DNA follows: TGTGCCAGCAGCACCCGGGACAGGGTTAATGAAAAACTGTTTTTT.

The gene calls are TRBV6-1 and TRBJ1-5, with D unresolved. This CDR3 comprises 15 residues. V gave up 0 bases and J gave up 4 bases, with 10 bases separating them. CDR1 is MNHNS and CDR2 is SASEGT in the germline V gene. The CDR3 bases are TGTGCCAGCAGTGAAGCGCGATGGCCGAATCAGCCCCAGCATTTT. It codes for CASSEARWPNQPQHF.

This clonotype occurred a few times. The V and J genes are TRBV15 and TRBJ2-5, with 8 positions matching TRBD1. CDR1 LNHNV and CDR2 YYDKDF come from the germline V gene (reference sequence). This CDR3 has 14 residues. V trimming: 1 base; J trimming: 5 bases; junction bases outside the gene matches: 3. The DNA of the CDR3 is TGTGCCACCAGCAGAGTCCCAGGGGGCGAGACCCAGTACTTC. Protein product: CATSRVPGGETQYF. The full variable domain, its missing parts supplied by reference TRBV15 and TRBJ2-5, is DAMVIQNPRYQVTQFGKPVTLSCSQTLNHNVMYWYQQKSSQAPKLLFHYYDKDFNNEADTPDNFQSRRPNTSFCFLDIRSPGLGDTAMYLCATSRVPGGETQYFGPGTRLLVL.

The V call is TRBV5-1, the J call TRBJ2-7; D perhaps matches TRBD2 (5 bases). This CDR3 is built from 14 residues. Germline values: CDR1 SGHRS, CDR2 YFSETQ. V lost 1 base and J lost 2, with 10 bases in between. CDR3 sequence: CASSLTSPTYEQYF. CDR3 bases: TGCGCCAGCAGCTTGACTAGTCCCACCTACGAGCAGTACTTC.

This chain links TRBV7-8 with TRBJ1-3; the D is unclear. Trimming took off 8 bases at V and 0 bases at J, with 11 bases between the two ends. Germline values: CDR1 SGHVS, CDR2 FQNEAQ. This CDR3 spans 14 amino acids. CDR3 protein: CASGRRFSGNTIYF. CDR3 bases: TGTGCCAGCGGGAGACGGTTCTCTGGAAACACCATATATTTT. Looking up the rest from reference TRBV7-8 and TRBJ1-3 gives the full variable domain: GAGVSQSPRYKVAKRGQDVALRCDPISGHVSLFWYQQALGQGPEFLTYFQNEAQLDKSGLPSDRFFAERPEGSVSTLKIQRTQQEDSAVYLCASGRRFSGNTIYFGEGSWLTVV.

The chain joins TRBV20-1 to TRBJ2-5; 14 nucleotides line up with TRBD2. J lost 5 bases, V lost 1 base, and 6 bases had no gene match. The CDR3 consists of 16 residues. Per germline, CDR1 DFQATT and CDR2 SNEGSKA (reference sequence). CDR3 DNA sequence: TGCAGTGCTAGAGCGCCGACTAGCGGGGGGGCCGAGACCCAGTACTTC. Translating it yields CSARAPTSGGAETQYF.

This clonotype was seen more than once but under ten times. V and J are TRBV12-3 or TRBV12-4 and TRBJ2-5, with TRBD1 matching over 9 bases. The tail of the sequence fits TRBJ2-7 better, so the J call may be wrong. CDR3 length equals 15 residues. The CDR3 sequence is CASSFGTGNSYEQYF. DNA for the CDR3: TGTGCCAGCAGTTTTGGGACAGGGAACTCCTACGAGCAGTACTTC.